This TCR beta chain was recorded in a study of human T cells and chemical hapten exposure. The wider study: Patients' scalps got diphenylcyclopropenone weekly throughout the roughly 23-week study.

Time point of the sample: patch test 3, about 24 weeks after DPC sensitization. As to treatment: therapeutic diphenylcyclopropenone sensitization with weekly scalp DPC. This clonotype was counted a few times. Its antigen is undetermined. The CDR3 is made up of 17 amino acids. Trimming took off 6 bases at V and 4 bases at J, with 23 bases between the two ends. Per germline, CDR1 LNHDA and CDR2 SQIVND (reference sequence). Each CDR3 protein gets one entry after TCRdb re-called the RACE reads with MiXCR. Among roughly 50,000 distinct CDR3 sequences listed, approximately 9.9% were seen once. Study-level points and caveats: Higher patch test scores went with higher counts of PT1 expanded TCRs.

This chain joins TRBV19 and TRBJ2-3; D call uncertain. The sample was whole blood, taken in connection with sensitization to the hapten diphenylcyclopropenone (DPC). The clonotype was recovered from a woman aged 40 to 55 with alopecia areata. Some clones in this sample may be carry-over from other donors' samples. The DNA for the CDR3 is TGTGCCAGTAGCCACCTCCCAAGGATAGGGAAGCCAGATACGCAGTATTTT. It translates to CASSHLPRIGKPDTQYF.